The text below deals with one T cell receptor (beta chain). Its specific antigen is unknown. Base-call qualities are not available, and no considerably larger clone is one nucleotide away. This record belongs to a study of cytomegalovirus exposure and HLA in healthy donors (dated by TCRdb to the late 2010s). The study in broad terms: According to an earlier analysis of around 600 of the donors, 150 million to 200 million T cells yielded some 110 million unique TCR beta sequences and 276 Gb of sequence data. A separate validation cohort of 100 to 150 different subjects was used in addition to the 666-subject first cohort. Every discovery cohort repertoire had been produced on one sequencing platform. Around 330 gigabases of sequencing data and 75 million to 85 million unique TCR sequences made up an early release that covered several hundred HLA-typed donors. The number of donors typed differed by locus, with 629-630 for A, B, C, DRB1 and DQB1, roughly 520 for DQA1, under 610 for DPA1, and 472 for DPB1. An earlier analysis of some 600 of the donors applied high-throughput TCR beta sequencing to assess whether each TCR beta V gene segment acted as functional or pseudogenic. The study used immunosequencing to profile the T cell repertoires of approximately 650 subjects and linked those repertoires to cytomegalovirus serostatus. Five DR-DQ haplotypes were handled as single units for association and clustering because linkage in the cohort was strong. The genetic ancestry cluster associated with self-reported Caucasian donors included approximately 85% of the approximately 430 genotyped donors. Class I and class II HLA loci were covered by the typing at four-digit resolution. To predict cytomegalovirus infection status, the study brought together high-throughput TCR immunosequencing, statistical association of individual TCRs with disease status, and machine learning. Among approximately 370 genotyped donors of the cohort, an average of roughly 230,000 unique TCR beta nucleotide sequences was sequenced per donor, of which approximately 19% were non-productive. A later analysis re-analyzed previously published TCR beta repertoires from 666 donors and added high-resolution HLA genotyping to study TCR occurrence patterns. Rather than drawing on any new phenotypic data, the later analysis identified candidate immune exposures from TCR beta sequences and the way those sequences occurred across donors. The study was designed to test whether signatures of past pathogen exposure could be identified by cataloging public T cell receptors. A later genetic analysis took genome-wide SNP genotypes for about 55% of the 666 donors and used that subset as a discovery cohort. Donor age, sex, ethnicity and CMV serostatus were compiled alongside the repertoire data. Study-wide findings and limitations: According to a later analysis, TCR association rates differed among HLA loci, with DRB1 alleles showing the most associated TCRs and HLA-C alleles showing the fewest. The only immune exposure information available for the cohort was CMV serostatus. Cytomegalovirus status was reported to be diagnosed by the classifier with high specificity and sensitivity in both the original and validation cohorts. According to the authors, the approach could potentially be generalized to other disease states and immunological phenotypes. The study gave a list of under 200 TCR beta chains associated with cytomegalovirus. Presence/absence analyses assumed roughly uniform sequencing depth across donors, an assumption that may not hold. A further reported finding was that TCR beta sequences accurately predicted the HLA-A and HLA-B alleles for most subjects in the first cohort. In an earlier analysis of under 600 of the donors, most TCR beta V segments were observed in productive rearrangements about 90% or about 30% of the time, broadly matching IMGT annotations. HLA typing was unavailable for some donors at each locus, so association tests used only the typed subset. Assigning TCR associations to individual alleles was difficult when HLA alleles, especially DR and DQ, strongly co-occurred. In vitro tests confirmed that a few of the cytomegalovirus-associated TCR beta chains recognize cytomegalovirus antigens. This cohort had only TCR beta chains sequenced, and the lack of alpha or paired-chain data limited which features could be detected. A later genetic analysis reported fewer N-insertions in productive TCRs among donors in an Asian-associated ancestry cluster than the approximately 700-donor mean. According to a later analysis, most CMV-associated TCR beta chains appeared to be HLA-restricted, and the HLA associations seemed to be driven largely by CMV exposure. V-gene and J-gene trimming of TCR beta chains was associated with a missense DCLRE1C variant in a later genetic analysis, and the association was replicated in an independent cohort. According to a later analysis, parvovirus B19, influenza, CMV and Epstein-Barr virus appeared linked to several top co-occurrence clusters. In a later analysis, HLA-associated TCR beta chains were found to be more clonally expanded and to have lower generation probabilities than equally common non-associated chains. The earlier analysis of approximately 560 of the donors excluded over 15 rarely observed V segments, including chromosome 9 orphons, because counts were too low. Correlated functional status among segregating V segments might reflect linkage disequilibrium, but an unknown experimental factor could not be ruled out. A cluster of highly shared sequence variants was judged likely to be a technical artifact of the sequencing pipeline. Because the 87-base-pair reads could not distinguish some IMGT-functional V segments, including TRBV6-2 and TRBV6-3, those segments were excluded. At a false discovery rate of 0.05, a later analysis linked 15,000 to 20,000 TCR beta sequences to specific HLA alleles. Most TCR sequences were observed very rarely across donors, whereas some public TCRs were present in many individuals.

Library method: the immunoSEQ multiplex PCR assay. For the multiplex PCR, a mixture combining 60 forward primers for TCR Vbeta segments and 13 reverse primers for TCR Jbeta segments was used. The CDR3 region of rearranged TCR beta genes was amplified from genomic DNA with a multiplex PCR assay. Amplified TCR beta libraries were sequenced as 87-base-pair reads on the Illumina HiSeq System. Regarding the original processing steps: Across the 700 or so repertoires, a later analysis counted approximately 83 million unique TCR beta chains, roughly 11 million of which were shared by at least two donors. Raw reads were error-corrected and collapsed into unique sequences by a nearest-neighbor algorithm in which closely related sequences were merged to remove PCR and sequencing errors. To assign V, D and J gene segments, CDR3 sequences were aligned to IMGT reference sequences. Each retained sequence needed at least a six-nucleotide match to both a V gene segment and a J gene segment. A rearrangement was called productive if the CDR3 had no stop codons and remained in frame with V and J, and every other rearrangement was called non-productive. Following IMGT convention, CDR3 was defined as the stretch from the second conserved V-encoded cysteine to the conserved J-encoded phenylalanine. The earlier analysis of 450 to 750 of the donors excluded any sequence lacking an unambiguous match to a single V gene segment. An earlier analysis of roughly 590 of the donors called V segments functional above 56.7% productive rearrangements and segregating when the between-donor standard deviation exceeded 5%. A statistical classification framework was developed to diagnose cytomegalovirus status using the catalog of TCR beta chain sequences. In a later analysis, TCR nucleotide sequences were compared against IMGT/GENE-DB human TR gene sequences so that V and J genes could be assigned. The TCRdist pipeline was used in a later analysis to assign CDR3 sequences and most-parsimonious VDJ recombination scenarios. In a later analysis, every TCR beta chain was defined by the combination of its CDR3 amino acid sequence and its V-gene family, and reads without a unique V-gene family were dropped. As a way to deal with suspected cross-contamination and a sequencing artifact, a later analysis dropped 450 to 700 nucleotide sequences that were highly shared and had low generation probability. A later analysis calculated a clonal expansion index for each public chain from normalized within-repertoire ranks of inferred template counts. In a later analysis, generation probabilities were computed with a VDJ recombination model fitted to out-of-frame rearrangements, and the resulting probabilities were checked against IGoR. Hypergeometric tests were used in a later analysis to score TCR-TCR, TCR-HLA and TCR-CMV co-occurrence, with a repertoire-size bias correction applied to the TCR pairs. False discovery rates were estimated in a later analysis by permuting HLA or CMV assignments 20 times. In a later analysis, co-occurring TCRs were grouped using DBSCAN, with TCRdist sequence similarity added in when clustering inside HLA-allele-positive subsets. Repertoires with fewer than 30,000 or more than 120,000 public chains, plus five repertoires with anomalous nucleotide sharing, were excluded from co-occurrence clustering. Here the immuneACCESS table is served through TCRdb, limited to in-frame sequences with V and J called. Missing clones are a known gap in these copies; in checked studies unresolved V genes cover under half, and the rest lacks a known reason. The DNA gave D and trimming, while V, J and clone size come from that table. The sample table records about 160,000 clones; roughly 77% of these occur just once. Roughly 3.4% of the sample is held by the ten biggest clonotypes.

In total, roughly 670 healthy bone marrow donors made up the cohort. Cohort members were all nominally healthy when sampled, although unrecorded immune exposures were likely present. CMV serostatus was recorded as positive for around 300 and negative for about 50% of the roughly 670 cohort members, whereas no CMV serostatus was recorded for the donor in question. Every donor gave a peripheral blood sample, and the peripheral blood mononuclear cells from that sample were used for TCR beta sequencing. Genomic DNA was extracted from the blood cell samples with the Qiagen DNeasy Blood Extraction Kit. Deletion took 7 bases off V and 7 bases off J, with a span of 13 bases between the germline ends. Counted from cysteine to phenylalanine, this CDR3 has 13 amino acids. The only DNA kept is the CDR3, 39 bases in frame from the first base. The CDR1 and CDR2 encoded by the germline V gene (reference sequence) are LNHDA and SQIVND.

The TCR comes from a human donor in good health. The rearranged segments are TRBV19 and TRBJ2-2; TRBD2 is a weak D gene call, 5 bases matching. Material for sequencing was PBMCs. The nucleotides read TGTGCCAGTACGACTACCCGTGGCGGGGAGCTGTTTTTT. The translation is CASTTTRGGELFF.